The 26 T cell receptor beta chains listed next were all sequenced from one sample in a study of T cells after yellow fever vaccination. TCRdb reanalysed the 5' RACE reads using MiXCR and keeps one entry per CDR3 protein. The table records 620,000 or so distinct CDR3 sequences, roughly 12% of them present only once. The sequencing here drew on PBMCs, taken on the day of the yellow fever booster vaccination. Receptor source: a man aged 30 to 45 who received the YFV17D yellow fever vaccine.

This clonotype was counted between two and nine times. CDR3 region: CASSLTQGTSRADTQYF. CDR3 nucleotides: TGTGCCAGTAGTTTAACACAGGGGACTAGCAGAGCAGATACGCAGTATTTT. The chain couples TRBV19 to TRBJ2-3, with TRBD2 matching 9 bases. The J segment lost 4 bases and the V segment lost 5 bases, leaving 13 bases of the junction unmatched. The germline V gene encodes CDR1 LNHDA and CDR2 SQIVND (reference sequence). The CDR3 runs to 17 residues.

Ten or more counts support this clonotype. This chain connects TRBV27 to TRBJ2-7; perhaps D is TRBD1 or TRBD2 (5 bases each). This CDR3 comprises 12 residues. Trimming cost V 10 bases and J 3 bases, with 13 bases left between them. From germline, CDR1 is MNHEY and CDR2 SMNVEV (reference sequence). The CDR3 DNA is TGTGCCACCCGGGACGGTTACTACGAGCAGTACTTC. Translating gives CATRDGYYEQYF.

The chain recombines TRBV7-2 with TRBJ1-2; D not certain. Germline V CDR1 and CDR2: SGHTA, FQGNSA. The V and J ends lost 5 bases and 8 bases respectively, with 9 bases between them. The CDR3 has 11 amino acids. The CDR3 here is CASSPLRGYTF. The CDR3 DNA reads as TGTGCCAGCAGCCCTCTGAGGGGCTACACCTTC.

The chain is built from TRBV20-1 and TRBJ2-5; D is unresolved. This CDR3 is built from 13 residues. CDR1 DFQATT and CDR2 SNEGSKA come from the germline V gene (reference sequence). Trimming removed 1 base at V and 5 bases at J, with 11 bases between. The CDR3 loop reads CSARGTARETQYF. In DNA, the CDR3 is TGCAGTGCTAGAGGCACTGCGCGGGAGACCCAGTACTTC.

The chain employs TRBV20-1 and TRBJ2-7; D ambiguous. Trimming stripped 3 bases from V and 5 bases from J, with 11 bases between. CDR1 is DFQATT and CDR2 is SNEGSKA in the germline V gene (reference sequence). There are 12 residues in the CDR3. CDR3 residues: CSAREGKDEQYF. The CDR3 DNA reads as TGCAGTGCTAGGGAAGGTAAAGACGAGCAGTACTTC.

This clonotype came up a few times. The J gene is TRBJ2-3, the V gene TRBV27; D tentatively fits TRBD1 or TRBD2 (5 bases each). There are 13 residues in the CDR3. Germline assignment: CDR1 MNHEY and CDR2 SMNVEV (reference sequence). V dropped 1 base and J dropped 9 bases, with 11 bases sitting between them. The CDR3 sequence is CASSLYGDPTQYF. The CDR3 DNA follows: TGTGCCAGCAGTTTATATGGGGACCCCACGCAGTATTTT.

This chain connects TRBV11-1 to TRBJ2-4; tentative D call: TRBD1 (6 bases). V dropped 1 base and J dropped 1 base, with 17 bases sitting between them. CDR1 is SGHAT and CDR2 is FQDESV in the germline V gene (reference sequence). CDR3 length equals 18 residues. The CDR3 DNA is TGTGCCAGCAGCTTAGAAGGGGGACGCCGTTGGGCCAAAAACATTCAGTACTTC. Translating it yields CASSLEGGRRWAKNIQYF.

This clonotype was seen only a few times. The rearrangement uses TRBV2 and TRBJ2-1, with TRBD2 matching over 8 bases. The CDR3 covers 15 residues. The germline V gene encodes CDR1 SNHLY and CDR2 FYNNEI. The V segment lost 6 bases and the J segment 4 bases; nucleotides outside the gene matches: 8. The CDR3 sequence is CASRSSGKIYNEQFF. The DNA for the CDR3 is TGTGCCAGCAGGAGTAGCGGGAAGATATACAATGAGCAGTTCTTC.

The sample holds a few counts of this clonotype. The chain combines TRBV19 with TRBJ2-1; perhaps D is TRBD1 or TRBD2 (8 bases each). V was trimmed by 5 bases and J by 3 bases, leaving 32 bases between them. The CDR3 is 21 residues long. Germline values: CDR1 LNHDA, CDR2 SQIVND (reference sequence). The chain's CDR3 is CASSLKGQGSSGRGVYNEQFF. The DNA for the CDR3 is TGTGCCAGTAGTCTCAAAGGACAGGGTTCTAGCGGGCGTGGGGTCTACAATGAGCAGTTCTTC.

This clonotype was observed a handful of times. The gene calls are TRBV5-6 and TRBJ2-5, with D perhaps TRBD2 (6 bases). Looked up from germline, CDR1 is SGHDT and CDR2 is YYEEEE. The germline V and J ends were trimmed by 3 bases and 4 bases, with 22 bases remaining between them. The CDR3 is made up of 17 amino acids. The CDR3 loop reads CASSSTGRGSVRETQYF. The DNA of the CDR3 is TGTGCCAGCAGCTCCACTGGCCGGGGGTCTGTTCGAGAGACCCAGTACTTC. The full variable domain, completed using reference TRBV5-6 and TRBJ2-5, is DAGVTQSPTHLIKTRGQQVTLRCSPKSGHDTVSWYQQALGQGPQFIFQYYEEEERQRGNFPDRFSGHQFPNYSSELNVNALLLGDSALYLCASSSTGRGSVRETQYFGPGTRLLVL.

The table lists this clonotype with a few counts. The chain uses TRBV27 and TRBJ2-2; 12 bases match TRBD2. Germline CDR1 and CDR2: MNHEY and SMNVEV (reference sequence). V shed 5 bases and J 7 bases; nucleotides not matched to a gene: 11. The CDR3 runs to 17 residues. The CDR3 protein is CASSIQRLAGVGGELFF. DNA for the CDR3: TGTGCCAGCAGTATACAGCGACTAGCGGGAGTGGGCGGGGAGCTGTTTTTT.

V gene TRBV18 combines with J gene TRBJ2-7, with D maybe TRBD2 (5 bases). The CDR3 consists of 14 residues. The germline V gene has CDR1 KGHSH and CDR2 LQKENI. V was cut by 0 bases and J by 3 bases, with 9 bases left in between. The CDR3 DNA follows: TGTGCCAGCTCACCACCCCAGAGGGTCTACGAGCAGTACTTC. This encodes CASSPPQRVYEQYF.

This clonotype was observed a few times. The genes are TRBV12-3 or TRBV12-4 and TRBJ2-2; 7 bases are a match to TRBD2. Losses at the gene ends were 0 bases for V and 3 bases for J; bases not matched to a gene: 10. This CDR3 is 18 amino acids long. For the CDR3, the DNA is TGTGCCAGCAGTTTAGCGCGGGGCGGGAGTCGGTACACCGGGGAGCTGTTTTTT. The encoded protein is CASSLARGGSRYTGELFF.

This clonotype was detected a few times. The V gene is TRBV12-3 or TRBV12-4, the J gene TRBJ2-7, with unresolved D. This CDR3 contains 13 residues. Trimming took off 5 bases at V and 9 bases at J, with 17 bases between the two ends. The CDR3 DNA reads TGTGCCAGCAGTCAATCCCCCCCGGGTTGGCAGTACTTC. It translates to CASSQSPPGWQYF.

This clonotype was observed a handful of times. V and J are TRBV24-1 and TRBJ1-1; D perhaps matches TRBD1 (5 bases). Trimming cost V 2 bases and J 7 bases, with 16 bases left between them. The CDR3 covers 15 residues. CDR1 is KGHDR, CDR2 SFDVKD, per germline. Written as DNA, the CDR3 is TGTGCCACCAGTGATTCGGGACTGTCGGAGGGTGAAGCTTTCTTT. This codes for CATSDSGLSEGEAFF.

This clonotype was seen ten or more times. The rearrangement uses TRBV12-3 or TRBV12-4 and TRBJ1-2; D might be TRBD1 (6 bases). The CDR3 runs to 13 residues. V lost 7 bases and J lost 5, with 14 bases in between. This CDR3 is CASTLGGGYGYTF. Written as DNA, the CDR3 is TGTGCCAGCACCCTAGGGGGAGGGTATGGCTACACCTTC.

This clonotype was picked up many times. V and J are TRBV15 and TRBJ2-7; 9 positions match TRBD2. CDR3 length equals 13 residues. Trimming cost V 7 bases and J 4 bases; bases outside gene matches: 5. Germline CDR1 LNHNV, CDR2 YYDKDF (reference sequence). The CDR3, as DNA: TGTGCCACCACTGCTAGCGGGACGTACGAGCAGTACTTC. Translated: CATTASGTYEQYF.

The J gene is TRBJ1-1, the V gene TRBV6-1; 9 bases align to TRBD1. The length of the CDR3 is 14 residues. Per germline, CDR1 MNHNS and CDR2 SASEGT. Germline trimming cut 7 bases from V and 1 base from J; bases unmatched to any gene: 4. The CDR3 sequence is CASNGQGPNTEAFF. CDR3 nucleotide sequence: TGTGCCAGCAACGGACAGGGGCCGAACACTGAAGCTTTCTTT.

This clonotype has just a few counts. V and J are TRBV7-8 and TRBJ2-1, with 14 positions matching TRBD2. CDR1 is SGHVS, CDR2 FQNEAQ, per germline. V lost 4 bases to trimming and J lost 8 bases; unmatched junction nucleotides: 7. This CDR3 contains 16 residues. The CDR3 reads CASSSPTSGRVYEQFF. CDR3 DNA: TGTGCCAGCAGCTCTCCGACTAGCGGGAGGGTGTATGAGCAGTTCTTC.

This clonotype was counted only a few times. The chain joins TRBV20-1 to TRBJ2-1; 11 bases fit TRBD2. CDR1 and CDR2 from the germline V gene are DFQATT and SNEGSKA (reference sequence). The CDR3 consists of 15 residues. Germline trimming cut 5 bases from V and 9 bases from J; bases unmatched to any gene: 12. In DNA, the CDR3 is TGCAGTGCTGCTCCCTTCATAGCGGGAGGGACTGAGCAGTTCTTC. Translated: CSAAPFIAGGTEQFF.

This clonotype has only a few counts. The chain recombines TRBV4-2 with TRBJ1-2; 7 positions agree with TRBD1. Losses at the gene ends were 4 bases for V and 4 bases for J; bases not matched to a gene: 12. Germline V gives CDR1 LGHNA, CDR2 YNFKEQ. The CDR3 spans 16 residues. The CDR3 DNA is TGTGCCAGCAGCCGAGAAAACACAGGGGAGTCCTATGGCTACACCTTC. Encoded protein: CASSRENTGESYGYTF.

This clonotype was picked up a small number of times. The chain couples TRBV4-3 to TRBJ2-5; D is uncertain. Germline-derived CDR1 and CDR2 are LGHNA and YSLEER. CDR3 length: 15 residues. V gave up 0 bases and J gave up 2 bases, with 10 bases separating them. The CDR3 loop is CASSQDRVRQETQYF. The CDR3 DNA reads TGCGCCAGCAGCCAAGATCGAGTCAGACAAGAGACCCAGTACTTC.

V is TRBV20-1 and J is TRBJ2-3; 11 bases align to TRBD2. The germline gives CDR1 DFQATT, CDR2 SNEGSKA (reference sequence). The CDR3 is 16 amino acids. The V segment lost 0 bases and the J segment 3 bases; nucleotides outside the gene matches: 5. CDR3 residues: CSAREASGRKTDTQYF. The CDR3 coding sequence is TGCAGTGCTAGAGAAGCTAGCGGGAGGAAAACAGATACGCAGTATTTT.

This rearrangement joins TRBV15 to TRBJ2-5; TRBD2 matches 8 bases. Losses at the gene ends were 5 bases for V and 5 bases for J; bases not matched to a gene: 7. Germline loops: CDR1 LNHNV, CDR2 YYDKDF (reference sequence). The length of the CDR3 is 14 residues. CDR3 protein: CATSLSSGIETQYF. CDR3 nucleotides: TGTGCCACCAGCCTTAGTAGCGGGATCGAGACCCAGTACTTC.

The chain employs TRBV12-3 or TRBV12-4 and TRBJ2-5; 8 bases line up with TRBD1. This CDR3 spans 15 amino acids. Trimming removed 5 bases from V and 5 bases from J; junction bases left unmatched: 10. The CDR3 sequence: CASSPAGGAWETQYF. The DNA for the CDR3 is TGTGCCAGCAGTCCCGCAGGGGGCGCATGGGAGACCCAGTACTTC.

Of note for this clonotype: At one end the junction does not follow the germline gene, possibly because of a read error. CDR3 nucleotides: TGTGCCAGCAGCCCGAGCAACGAGGGGGAGCTGGTTTTT. Its translation: CASSPSNEGELVF. The chain links TRBV7-2 to TRBJ2-2, with TRBD1 as a possible D gene (6 bases). The V gene's germline CDR1 is SGHTA and CDR2 FQGNSA. The CDR3 is made up of 13 amino acids.